This T cell receptor beta chain appears in the sequencing data of a study of blood T cell repertoires in COVID-19. Overall study context: The samples span acute and convalescent COVID-19 from the United States, Italy and Spain. Sources were T cells, B-cell-depleted T cells, or PBMCs; the material itself was cDNA or gDNA.

Trimming pared 1 base from V and 5 bases from J, leaving 12 bases between. Germline V lookup: CDR1 SGHAT, CDR2 FQNNGV. The CDR3 is 16 amino acids. As originally analysed: Quantification of nucleated cells was approximated via reference gene primer amplification. This table comes from immunoSEQ multiplex PCR, and its TCRdb copy is limited to in-frame clones, with some not included. D and trimming come from the DNA, and the V and J calls and clone size come from that table. The repertoire consists of some 200,000 clones, with approximately 84% occurring once and the leading ten covering more than 5.5%.

The specimen was peripheral blood. The source of this sequence is an elderly man with acute or convalescent COVID-19. J is TRBJ1-6 and V is TRBV11-2; tentative D call: TRBD1 (6 bases). CDR3 loop: CASSLGYRVHNSPLHF. The DNA for the CDR3 is TGTGCCAGCAGCTTAGGGTACAGGGTCCATAATTCACCCCTCCACTTT.